The T cell receptor (beta chain) under discussion was sequenced for a study of blood T cell repertoires in COVID-19. Turning to the study itself: Spain, Italy and the United States supplied samples that represented acute and convalescent COVID-19. T cells, B-cell-depleted T cells, or PBMCs supplied cDNA or gDNA.

In germline, CDR1 is LNHDA, CDR2 SQIVND (reference sequence). V was clipped by 2 bases and J by 3 bases, with 14 bases between them. The CDR3 runs to 15 residues. In the source study's methods: Researchers report that nucleated cell counts were estimated from reference gene primer amplification. Here immunoSEQ multiplex PCR was the method, and the copy in TCRdb shows in-frame clones only, minus some. V, J and clone size were drawn from that table, and D and trimming were deduced from the DNA. The sample records 200,000 to 300,000 clones, roughly four fifths being singletons. Sequencing was carried out using peripheral blood. This sequence originates from a man aged 50 to 60 with acute or convalescent COVID-19. V usage is TRBV19 and J usage is TRBJ2-7; possible D gene TRBD2, 6 bases. The CDR3 sequence: CASSITGLLNYEQYF. The CDR3 region has the DNA TGTGCCAGTAGTATAACGGGACTCCTAAACTACGAGCAGTACTTC. The whole variable domain, remainder taken from reference TRBV19 and TRBJ2-7, is DGGITQSPKYLFRKEGQNVTLSCEQNLNHDAMYWYRQDPGQGLRLIYYSQIVNDFQKGDIAEGYSVSREKKESFPLTVTSAQKNPTAFYLCASSITGLLNYEQYFGPGTRLTVT.